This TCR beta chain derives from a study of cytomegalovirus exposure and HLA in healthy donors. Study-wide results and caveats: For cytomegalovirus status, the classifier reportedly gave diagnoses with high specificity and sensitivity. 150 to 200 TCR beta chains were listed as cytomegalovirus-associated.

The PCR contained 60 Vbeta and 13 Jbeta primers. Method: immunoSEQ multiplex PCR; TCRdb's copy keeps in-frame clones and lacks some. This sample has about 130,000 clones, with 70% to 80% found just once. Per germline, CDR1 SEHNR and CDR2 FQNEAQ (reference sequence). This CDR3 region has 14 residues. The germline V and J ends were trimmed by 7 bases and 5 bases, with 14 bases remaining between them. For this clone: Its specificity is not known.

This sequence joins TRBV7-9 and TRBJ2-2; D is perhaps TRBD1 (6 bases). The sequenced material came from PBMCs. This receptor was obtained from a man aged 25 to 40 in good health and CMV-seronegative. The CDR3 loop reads CASNQVGGTGELFF. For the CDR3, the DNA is TGTGCCAGCAACCAAGTAGGGGGAACCGGGGAGCTGTTTTTT.